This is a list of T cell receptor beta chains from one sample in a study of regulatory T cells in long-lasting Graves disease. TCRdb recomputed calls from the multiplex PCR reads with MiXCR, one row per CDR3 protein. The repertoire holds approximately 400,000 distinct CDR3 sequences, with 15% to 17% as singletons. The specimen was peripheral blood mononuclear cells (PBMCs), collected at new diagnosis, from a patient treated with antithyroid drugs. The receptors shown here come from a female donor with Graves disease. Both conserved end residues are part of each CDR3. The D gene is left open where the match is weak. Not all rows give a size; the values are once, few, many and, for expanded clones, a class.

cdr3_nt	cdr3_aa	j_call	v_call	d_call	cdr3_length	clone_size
TGTGCCAGCAGCAATAGCGGGAGGGCTACAGATACGCAGTATTTT	CASSNSGRATDTQYF	TRBJ2-3	TRBV7-9	TRBD2	15	many
TGTGCCAGCAGTGAGGGTATCCCCAATCAGCCCCAGCATTTT	CASSEGIPNQPQHF	TRBJ1-5	TRBV2	.	14	many
TGTGCCAGCAGTTTATCGCCTGGGACAGAGCTAATGGAGCAGTACTTC	CASSLSPGTELMEQYF	TRBJ2-7	TRBV28	TRBD1	16	few
TGTGCCAGCAGTTACGGGCGAAACACCGGGGAGCTGTTTTTT	CASSYGRNTGELFF	TRBJ2-2	TRBV6-2/TRBV6-3	.	14	many
TGTGCCACCAGTGACCCAAGCACCGATACCTATGGCTACACCTTC	CATSDPSTDTYGYTF	TRBJ1-2	TRBV24-1	.	15	few
TGTGCCAGCAGCGGATGGGACACTGAAGCTTTCTTT	CASSGWDTEAFF	TRBJ1-1	TRBV9	.	12	many
TGTGCCAGCAGCCAAACTAGCGGGAGTAACGAGCAGTACTTC	CASSQTSGSNEQYF	TRBJ2-7	TRBV11-2	TRBD2	14	once
TGTGCCAGCAGCCATGGATTCGCGACCATTTCACCCCTCCACTTT	CASSHGFATISPLHF	TRBJ1-6	TRBV3-1	.	15	few
TGTGCCAGCAGCGTAGAGGGGGCAGATACGCAGTATTTT	CASSVEGADTQYF	TRBJ2-3	TRBV9	.	13	many
TGTGCCAGCAGCTTAGGCCGCAGGAGTTATGGGCCCAACTATGGCTACACCTTC	CASSLGRRSYGPNYGYTF	TRBJ1-2	TRBV13	.	18	.
TGTGCCAGCAGCCGGGACTACCTCTTAGACCCTGAAGCTTTCTTT	CASSRDYLLDPEAFF	TRBJ1-1	TRBV6-1	.	15	many
TGTGCCAGCAGTTTAACGTCAGGACAGGGTATCCACGAGCAGTACTTC	CASSLTSGQGIHEQYF	TRBJ2-7	TRBV28	TRBD1	16	many
TGTGCCAGCAGCGTAGCTAGCGGGGAACACACCGGGGAGCTGTTTTTT	CASSVASGEHTGELFF	TRBJ2-2	TRBV9	TRBD2	16	many
TGTGCCAGCAGCATAGCAGGCGGGTCCTACGAGCAGTACTTC	CASSIAGGSYEQYF	TRBJ2-7	TRBV28	.	14	many
TGTGCCACCAGTGATGCTGAACAGGTAGCAAATACCGCGAACACCGGGGAGCTGTTTTTT	CATSDAEQVANTANTGELFF	TRBJ2-2	TRBV24-1	.	20	many
TGTGCCAGCAGCTTGGTTCGGTCGGCTGCAACTAATGAAAAACTGTTTTTT	CASSLVRSAATNEKLFF	TRBJ1-4	TRBV5-5	.	17	many
TGTGCCAGCAGCTTAGATAGCGGGGACAATGAGCAGTTCTTC	CASSLDSGDNEQFF	TRBJ2-1	TRBV11-3	TRBD2	14	many
TGTGCCAGCAGCATAGGTCATGAGGGTGTCGAGGGAGAGACCCAGTACTTC	CASSIGHEGVEGETQYF	TRBJ2-5	TRBV7-2	.	17	many
TGTGCCAGCAGCTTAGCGCTGGGGACAGGACAAGAGACCCAGTACTTC	CASSLALGTGQETQYF	TRBJ2-5	TRBV7-9	TRBD1	16	.
TGTGCCAGCAGCTTATACGGGGGGGCCTCCTACAATGAGCAGTTCTTC	CASSLYGGASYNEQFF	TRBJ2-1	TRBV7-3	TRBD2	16	once
TGTGCCAGCAGTGAAACCCACGAACAGGGTCCGCAGGGCTATGGCTACACCTTC	CASSETHEQGPQGYGYTF	TRBJ1-2	TRBV2	.	18	many
TGCGCCAGCAGCTTTTCTAGCGGGAACGAGCAGTACTTC	CASSFSSGNEQYF	TRBJ2-7	TRBV5-1	TRBD2	13	many
TGTGCCAGCAGCTGGGGACAGGGGTCTTCACCCCTCCACTTT	CASSWGQGSSPLHF	TRBJ1-6	TRBV11-2	TRBD1	14	.
TGTGCCAGCAGTCCCTTCGTGGGACTAGCGGGAGGGCCCTACGAGCAGTACTTC	CASSPFVGLAGGPYEQYF	TRBJ2-7	TRBV27	TRBD2	18	many
TGTGCCAGCAGCTTAGGACGGGACAATACAGAAAAACTGTTTTTT	CASSLGRDNTEKLFF	TRBJ1-4	TRBV7-9	.	15	many
TGTGCCAGCAGTTCCACCAGGACGGGTGCAACTAATGAAAAACTGTTTTTT	CASSSTRTGATNEKLFF	TRBJ1-4	TRBV6-2/TRBV6-3	.	17	many
TGTGCCAGCAGCTTGGAAAGCGGACGTCTAGGAGCTTTCTTT	CASSLESGRLGAFF	TRBJ1-1	TRBV5-4	.	14	few
TGTGCCAGCAGTTCCATACCGGGACTCCCACTATCGGGCGATGAGCAGTTCTTC	CASSSIPGLPLSGDEQFF	TRBJ2-1	TRBV12-3/TRBV12-4	.	18	many
TGTGCCACCGCCGACGGAAGCTCCTACAATGAGCAGTTCTTC	CATADGSSYNEQFF	TRBJ2-1	TRBV24-1	.	14	few
TGTGCCAGCAGCGTAGGCGGGAGGACCTACGAGCAGTACTTC	CASSVGGRTYEQYF	TRBJ2-7	TRBV9	TRBD2	14	many
TGCAGCGTGCGTACAGGGGAGGCCTACGAGCAGTACTTC	CSVRTGEAYEQYF	TRBJ2-7	TRBV29-1	.	13	many
TGCGCCAGCAGCCAAGTAAGCCCAGCTACCGGGGAGCTGTTTTTT	CASSQVSPATGELFF	TRBJ2-2	TRBV4-3	.	15	.
TGTGCCAGCAGTTTAAATTTCGGGGGCCTATCCTACAATGAGCAGTTCTTC	CASSLNFGGLSYNEQFF	TRBJ2-1	TRBV27	.	17	many
TGTGCCAGCAGTTACTCCCGGACAGCCACCACTAACTATGGCTACACCTTC	CASSYSRTATTNYGYTF	TRBJ1-2	TRBV6-5	.	17	few
TGTGCCTACACCCGGACAGAGAAGAACTACAATGAGCAGTTCTTC	CAYTRTEKNYNEQFF	TRBJ2-1	TRBV30	.	15	many
TGTGCCAGCAGTGAGATAAGGGGACAGATGAACACTGAAGCTTTCTTT	CASSEIRGQMNTEAFF	TRBJ1-1	TRBV2	TRBD1	16	.
TGTGCCAGTAGACCCCGCGGAAATCGGGACCACCAGCCCCAGCATTTT	CASRPRGNRDHQPQHF	TRBJ1-5	TRBV19	.	16	few
TGCGCCAGCAGTGATTTCAGGGGGAACACTGAAGCTTTCTTT	CASSDFRGNTEAFF	TRBJ1-1	TRBV10-1	.	14	.
TGTGCCAGCAGTTTAGAGGAGGGGGCGAACACCGGGGAGCTGTTTTTT	CASSLEEGANTGELFF	TRBJ2-2	TRBV12-3/TRBV12-4	.	16	many
TGTGCCAGCAGCTGGGTGTCGGGACAGCACTATGGCTACACCTTC	CASSWVSGQHYGYTF	TRBJ1-2	TRBV11-2	TRBD1	15	many
TGCGCCAGCAGCTTGCCTTTGGGACAGGGATTTCATCAGCCCCAGCATTTT	CASSLPLGQGFHQPQHF	TRBJ1-5	TRBV5-1	TRBD1	17	many
TGTGCCAGCAGCCTCGTGGGACAGGCAGGTGAAGCTTTCTTT	CASSLVGQAGEAFF	TRBJ1-1	TRBV28	TRBD1	14	many
TGTGCCAGCAGGACAGGGTCTTACGAGCAGTACTTC	CASRTGSYEQYF	TRBJ2-7	TRBV2	TRBD1	12	many
TGTGCCAGCAGTCGATCCGGGACCAATTCCTACAATGAGCAGTTCTTC	CASSRSGTNSYNEQFF	TRBJ2-1	TRBV28	.	16	many
TGTGCCAGCAGTTCGAGGGGCTTTCCATACAATGAGCAGTTCTTC	CASSSRGFPYNEQFF	TRBJ2-1	TRBV28	.	15	.
TGTGCCAGCAGTCCGCGCAGGGCCACGAACACCGGGGAGCTGTTTTTT	CASSPRRATNTGELFF	TRBJ2-2	TRBV12-3/TRBV12-4	.	16	many
TGTGCCAGCAGTTTTGGACAGTACAACGAGCAGTACTTC	CASSFGQYNEQYF	TRBJ2-7	TRBV12-3/TRBV12-4	.	13	many
TGCAGCGCCTTGGGAGATGAGCAGTTCTTC	CSALGDEQFF	TRBJ2-1	TRBV29-1	.	10	many